The rows below give T cell receptor beta chains drawn from one sample of a study of T-cell memory formation after mild COVID-19. One entry per CDR3 protein, called by TCRdb with MiXCR from the 5' RACE reads. The data contain about 360,000 distinct CDR3 sequences, about an eighth of them singletons. The material sequenced was PBMCs or a T cell subset sorted from them (not recorded which). These receptors came from a man aged 18 to 30 who had mild COVID-19 (a few samples of this study predate the infection). Cell type and time point are not known. Both conserved end residues are part of each CDR3. Fields, in order: J gene, V gene, D gene, clone size, CDR3 protein, CDR3 DNA. A D gene is named only where the DNA matches it firmly. Some rows have no size entry. The others give once, few or many, or a class for an expanded clone.

>TRBJ2-6|TRBV5-5|-|-
CASSLLWEGANVLTF
TGTGCCAGCAGCTTGCTCTGGGAAGGGGCCAACGTCCTGACTTTC
>TRBJ2-3|TRBV7-9|TRBD2|few
CASSPRRDYSTDTQYF
TGTGCCAGCAGCCCCCGCCGGGACTACAGCACAGATACGCAGTATTTT
>TRBJ2-5|TRBV18|-|-
CASSPTGPETHYF
TGTGCCAGCTCACCCACAGGGCCGGAGACCCATTACTTC
>TRBJ2-7|TRBV5-1|TRBD1|few
CASSPGTGHFEQYF
TGCGCCAGCAGCCCCGGGACAGGGCACTTCGAGCAGTACTTC
>TRBJ1-6|TRBV7-2|TRBD1|-
CASRPGGHSPLHF
TGTGCCAGCAGACCAGGGGGGCATTCACCCCTCCACTTT
>TRBJ2-5|TRBV5-1|TRBD1|-
CASSRPDRVAQETQYF
TGCGCCAGCAGCCGTCCCGACAGGGTTGCCCAAGAGACCCAGTACTTC
>TRBJ2-1|TRBV18|-|-
CASSPQQGNEQFF
TGTGCCAGCTCACCACAACAGGGCAATGAGCAGTTCTTC
>TRBJ2-7|TRBV2|-|-
CASSGWGTGSYEQYF
TGTGCCAGCAGTGGTTGGGGTACGGGCTCTTACGAGCAGTACTTC
>TRBJ2-7|TRBV7-2|-|few
CASSARQVLSYEQYF
TGTGCCAGCAGCGCCCGACAGGTTCTCTCCTACGAGCAGTACTTC
>TRBJ2-2|TRBV6-2/TRBV6-3|-|-
CASSWTVNTGELFF
TGTGCCAGCAGTTGGACTGTCAACACCGGGGAGCTGTTTTTT
>TRBJ2-3|TRBV10-3|-|many
CAIRELVADTQYF
TGTGCCATCAGAGAACTTGTTGCGGATACGCAGTATTTT
>TRBJ2-5|TRBV7-3|TRBD2|few
CASSVSSGVAGETQYF
TGTGCCAGCAGCGTTTCTAGCGGGGTCGCGGGAGAGACCCAGTACTTC
>TRBJ2-4|TRBV4-3|TRBD2|few
CAKSPGGDIQYF
TGCGCCAAAAGTCCGGGAGGGGACATTCAGTACTTC
>TRBJ1-2|TRBV15|-|-
CATSRGEGSVCF
TGTGCCACCAGCAGAGGCGAGGGATCAGTATGCTTC
>TRBJ1-1|TRBV18|TRBD1|few
CASFSDRGAEAFF
TGTGCCAGCTTTTCTGACAGGGGTGCTGAAGCTTTCTTT
>TRBJ2-3|TRBV5-4|TRBD2|many
CASSFPAWQAGAKSTDTQYF
TGTGCCAGCAGCTTCCCAGCCTGGCAAGCGGGGGCTAAGAGCACAGATACGCAGTATTTT
>TRBJ2-3|TRBV28|-|-
CASSSGGRGADTQYF
TGTGCCAGCAGTTCCGGAGGTCGGGGGGCGGATACGCAGTATTTT
>TRBJ1-2|TRBV7-9|TRBD1|few
CASSLATGAYGYTF
TGTGCCAGCAGCTTAGCGACAGGGGCTTATGGCTACACCTTC
>TRBJ2-1|TRBV12-3/TRBV12-4|-|-
CASSLVQGRGDEQFF
TGTGCCAGCAGTTTAGTTCAGGGGCGAGGGGATGAGCAGTTCTTC
>TRBJ1-2|TRBV6-6|-|few
CASSPTGFNYGYTF
TGTGCCAGCAGTCCGACAGGATTTAACTATGGCTACACCTTC
>TRBJ1-5|TRBV7-9|-|few
CASRGGGGQPQHF
TGTGCCAGCAGAGGGGGGGGAGGTCAGCCCCAGCATTTT
>TRBJ1-4|TRBV7-9|-|many
CASSRDRGLAEKLFF
TGTGCCAGCAGCCGGGATCGAGGCTTGGCAGAAAAACTGTTTTTT
>TRBJ2-1|TRBV5-4|-|few
CASSLSPREQFF
TGTGCCAGCAGCTTGAGCCCCCGGGAGCAGTTCTTC